This TCR beta chain was identified during a study of technical replicates of blood from several donors. Germline V CDR1 and CDR2: LNHDA, SQIVND (reference sequence). The CDR3 has 13 amino acids. V was pared by 2 bases and J by 4 bases, with 6 bases between. Assay: immunoSEQ multiplex PCR; the TCRdb copy retains only in-frame clones and omits some. The sample lists over 50,000 clones, 80% to 95% occurring once. The sequence came from a human donor in good health. Some clones in this sample may be carry-over from other donors' samples. The J gene is TRBJ1-5, the V gene TRBV19; no firm D call. The sample taken for sequencing was PBMCs. Here the CDR3 reads CASSISLNQPQHF. In DNA, the CDR3 is TGTGCCAGTAGTATATCCCTAAATCAGCCCCAGCATTTT.